The 10 T cell receptor beta chains in this list originate from one sample, sequenced in a study of brain T cells in children with intractable seizures. Assay used: immunoSEQ multiplex PCR; TCRdb lists only in-frame clones, some missing. Of about 110,000 clones in the sample, 90% to 95% are singletons; the top ten hold under 4.5%. Material: peripheral blood, obtained at surgery. The receptor set was obtained from a boy younger than two with hemimegalencephaly and intractable seizures.

The CDR3 sequence is CASSLGEGLGYGYTF. CDR3 DNA: TGCGCCAGCAGCCTCGGAGAGGGACTTGGATATGGCTACACCTTC. The gene calls are TRBV4-1 and TRBJ1-2; D is possibly TRBD1 (5 bases). The CDR3 length is 15 residues. The V gene's germline CDR1 is MGHRA and CDR2 YSYEKL. Trimming pared 4 bases from V and 5 bases from J, leaving 17 bases between.

The rearrangement uses TRBV24-1 and TRBJ1-3; 8 bases are a match to TRBD1. V was clipped by 2 bases and J by 4 bases; unmatched bases: 9. Germline values: CDR1 KGHDR, CDR2 SFDVKD. The CDR3 is 17 amino acids. Written as DNA, the CDR3 is TGTGCCACCAGTGATTCCCACTCGACAGGGGTCGGAAACACCATATATTTT. Translating it yields CATSDSHSTGVGNTIYF.

In this sample, this clone turned up once. The chain links TRBV7-9 to TRBJ2-7; 13 nucleotides agree with TRBD2. The CDR3 has 15 amino acids. J lost 2 bases, V lost 2 bases, and 0 bases had no gene match. Looked up from germline, CDR1 is SEHNR and CDR2 is FQNEAQ (reference sequence). CDR3 residues: CASSLTSGGAYEQYF. The CDR3 DNA is TGTGCCAGCAGCTTAACTAGCGGGGGGGCCTACGAGCAGTACTTC.

This sequence joins TRBV5-5 and TRBJ2-3; D unresolved. Germline V gene lookup returns CDR1 SGHKS and CDR2 YYEKEE (reference sequence). Trimming took 5 bases from V and 3 from J, leaving 4 bases between them. The CDR3 covers 11 residues. The CDR3 protein is CASRLTDTQYF. CDR3 nucleotide sequence: TGTGCCAGCAGATTAACAGATACGCAGTATTTT.

The chain is built from TRBV5-5 and TRBJ2-5; D may be TRBD2 (5 bases). The V end was cut by 4 bases, the J end by 1 base, with 11 bases between. Germline V gene data show CDR1 as SGHKS and CDR2 as YYEKEE (reference sequence). This CDR3 has 14 residues. CDR3 bases: TGTGCCAGCAGCACGACTACCTCCCAAGAGACCCAGTACTTC. The encoded protein is CASSTTTSQETQYF.

This chain uses TRBV7-9 with TRBJ2-2; no definite D call. The CDR3 has 12 residues. V gave up 10 bases and J gave up 4 bases, with 10 bases separating them. The germline V gene has CDR1 SEHNR and CDR2 FQNEAQ (reference sequence). The CDR3 bases are TGTGCCACCAATTGGGGCACCGGGGAGCTGTTTTTT. This sequence encodes CATNWGTGELFF.

The chain recombines TRBV28 with TRBJ1-5, with TRBD1 identical over 7 bases. CDR3 length: 13 amino acids. J lost 7 bases, V lost 8 bases, and 8 bases had no gene match. Germline-derived CDR1 and CDR2 are MDHEN and SYDVKM. The CDR3 sequence is CASGTVLNQPQHF. The DNA of the CDR3 is TGTGCCAGCGGGACAGTGTTAAACCAGCCCCAGCATTTT.

The rearrangement joins TRBV19 to TRBJ2-3; D is unclear. The CDR3 is made up of 14 amino acids. V was trimmed by 1 base and J by 6 bases, leaving 11 bases between them. CDR1 and CDR2 (germline): LNHDA, SQIVND (reference sequence). The CDR3 DNA reads as TGTGCCAGTAGTATAGGGACCTCATGGGATACGCAGTATTTT. As protein: CASSIGTSWDTQYF.

This clone was detected once. The chain recombines TRBV4-2 with TRBJ2-5, with 7 bases that match TRBD2. Trimming cost V 0 bases and J 4 bases; bases outside gene matches: 8. Germline-derived CDR1 and CDR2 are LGHNA and YNFKEQ. This CDR3 region has 16 residues. CDR3 protein: CASSQDPAGTPETQYF. CDR3 coding DNA: TGTGCCAGCAGCCAAGATCCAGCGGGAACCCCAGAGACCCAGTACTTC.

This sequence joins TRBV20-1 and TRBJ2-3; D unresolved. In germline, CDR1 is DFQATT, CDR2 SNEGSKA (reference sequence). V lost 6 bases and J 6 bases, leaving 10 bases between the germline ends. CDR3 length: 11 amino acids. CDR3 DNA sequence: TGCAGTGCAGCGAACGTGGATACGCAGTATTTT. Translating it yields CSAANVDTQYF.